The 5 T cell receptor beta chains below were found in one sample sequenced in a study of cytomegalovirus exposure and HLA in healthy donors. The PCR had 60 Vbeta and 13 Jbeta primers. Profiled with immunoSEQ multiplex PCR; TCRdb holds only in-frame clones, not every one. Here the sample spans some 100,000 clones, around 80% being singletons. The specimen sequenced was PBMCs. Receptors were obtained from a male donor in good health and CMV-seropositive.

The chain combines TRBV27 with TRBJ1-1, with a tentative D call TRBD1 (5 bases). Per germline, CDR1 MNHEY and CDR2 SMNVEV (reference sequence). Between the trimmed V and J ends, which lost 0 bases and 9 bases, there was a span of 11 bases. This CDR3 has 13 amino acids. The CDR3 region is CASSLSQDFQAFF. DNA for the CDR3: TGTGCCAGCAGTTTATCACAGGATTTTCAAGCTTTCTTT.

This sequence joins TRBV5-4 and TRBJ2-3; the match to TRBD2 covers 8 bases. The V segment lost 5 bases and the J segment 0 bases; nucleotides outside the gene matches: 11. The germline V gene has CDR1 SGHNT and CDR2 YYREEE (reference sequence). This CDR3 is 17 amino acids long. The CDR3 loop is CASSHDTSGLSTDTQYF. In DNA form, the CDR3 reads TGTGCCAGCAGTCATGATACTAGCGGCCTGAGCACAGATACGCAGTATTTT.

V is TRBV4-2 and J is TRBJ1-1, with 8 bases lining up with TRBD1. The CDR3 spans 14 residues. Trimming at V came to 3 bases and at J to 8 bases, leaving 8 bases not matched to a gene. Germline assignment: CDR1 LGHNA and CDR2 YNFKEQ. This CDR3 is CASSQAGGGSEAFF. The CDR3 nucleotides are TGTGCCAGCAGCCAGGCAGGGGGCGGTTCGGAAGCTTTCTTT.

In this sample, this clone turned up once. The J gene is TRBJ2-7, the V gene TRBV29-1, with D perhaps TRBD1 (6 bases). Germline V CDR1 and CDR2: SQVTM, ANQGSEA. The CDR3 totals 12 residues. Deletions cut 7 bases from V and 1 base from J, with 11 bases between. The CDR3 DNA reads as TGCAGCGCCGCCACAGGGTCCTACGAGCAGTACTTC. Amino acid sequence: CSAATGSYEQYF.

This chain links TRBV5-4 with TRBJ2-5; tentative D call: TRBD1 (6 bases). Germline V CDR1 and CDR2: SGHNT, YYREEE (reference sequence). The V gene lost 0 bases and the J gene lost 4 bases, with 7 bases spanning the gap. The CDR3 consists of 13 residues. The CDR3 protein is CASSLGGGETQYF. In nucleotides, the CDR3 is TGTGCCAGCAGCTTGGGAGGGGGAGAGACCCAGTACTTC.